This T cell receptor (beta chain) was observed in a study of CD8+ T cells in alopecia areata. About the research overall: Severity scoring for treated patients was based on the percentage of affected scalp area. Whole-study findings and limits: Lesional scalp, notably in alopecia totalis/universalis, had clonality above that of normal scalp. Resident alphabeta T-cell populations of normal skin are likewise subject to sequencing in scalp samples. A large proportion of expanded lesional clones were detected persisting in scalp and blood during tofacitinib.

Remarks on this clone: The antigen is not known.

Stated treatment: oral pan-JAK inhibitor, 5-10 mg twice daily. The V gene's germline CDR1 is MDHEN and CDR2 SYDVKM. Trimming took 3 bases from V and 0 from J, leaving 6 bases between them. This CDR3 has 15 amino acids. It was cDNA, reverse transcribed from extracted RNA, that served as the sequencing template. Some clones are missing from TCRdb's copy, which holds only in-frame ones; the method was immunoSEQ multiplex PCR. The table lists approximately 200,000 clones, 45% to 75% of them singletons. The material sequenced was CD4+ T cells sorted from blood, taken at week 4, from a patient treated with tofacitinib. This receptor was taken from a human donor with alopecia areata. The J gene is TRBJ1-6, the V gene TRBV28, with D unresolved. CDR3 sequence: CASSLQSSYNSPLHF. The DNA for the CDR3 is TGTGCCAGCAGTTTGCAGAGCTCCTATAATTCACCCCTCCACTTT.